The present T cell receptor beta chain was sequenced within a study of cytomegalovirus exposure and HLA in healthy donors. PCR was performed using 60 Vbeta and 13 Jbeta primers. Repertoires were generated with immunoSEQ multiplex PCR, while TCRdb's copy carries only in-frame clones and drops some. The sample data list approximately 140,000 clones. The CDR3 is made up of 15 amino acids. The germline V gene encodes CDR1 KGHSH and CDR2 LQKENI. V was clipped by 0 bases and J by 6 bases; unmatched bases: 6. The source material was PBMCs. The sequence derives from a middle-aged man in good health and CMV-seronegative. The rearrangement links TRBV18 to TRBJ1-2; TRBD1 aligns across 8 bases. The DNA of the CDR3 is TGTGCCAGCTCACCACCCGGACAGGGTTTCGATGGCTACACCTTC. This codes for CASSPPGQGFDGYTF.